Following are 17 T cell receptor beta chains from one sample sequenced in a study of CD8+ T cells in alopecia areata. Reverse transcribed after extraction, RNA yielded cDNA as the sequencing template. Clones were sequenced by immunoSEQ multiplex PCR, and TCRdb holds only the in-frame ones, with some missing. The sample has about 130,000 clones, around 49% seen once. The specimen was CD8+ T cells sorted from blood, collected at week 0. These TCRs come from a human donor with alopecia areata.

This rearrangement joins TRBV7-9 to TRBJ2-3; 9 bases align to TRBD1. Germline V gene lookup returns CDR1 SEHNR and CDR2 FQNEAQ (reference sequence). The CDR3 totals 15 residues. Unmatched junction bases numbered 7, after V lost 7 bases and J lost 2 bases. The CDR3 sequence is CASNTRDRDTDTQYF. CDR3 DNA sequence: TGTGCCAGCAACACCCGGGACAGGGACACAGATACGCAGTATTTT. Full variable domain (outside the CDR3, taken from reference TRBV7-9 and TRBJ2-3): DTGVSQNPRHKITKRGQNVTFRCDPISEHNRLYWYRQTLGQGPEFLTYFQNEAQLEKSRLLSDRFSAERPKGSFSTLEIQRTEQGDSAMYLCASNTRDRDTDTQYFGPGTRLTVL.

This clone was counted only a few times. The chain carries TRBV13 and TRBJ2-1; 10 nucleotides line up with TRBD1. This CDR3 comprises 16 residues. CDR1 is PRHDT and CDR2 is FYEKMQ in the germline V gene (reference sequence). V lost 2 bases to trimming and J lost 2 bases; unmatched junction nucleotides: 3. CDR3 in amino acids: CASSLRDRGPYNEQFF. The CDR3 nucleotides are TGTGCCAGCAGCTTACGGGACAGGGGACCCTACAATGAGCAGTTCTTC.

The chain uses TRBV7-9 and TRBJ2-7; D gene ambiguous. The ends were cut back, 8 bases at V and 2 bases at J, with 10 bases in the middle. The CDR3 has 12 residues. Germline CDR1 and CDR2: SEHNR and FQNEAQ (reference sequence). CDR3 loop: CASGLKPYEQYF. DNA of the CDR3: TGTGCCAGCGGTCTGAAACCCTACGAGCAGTACTTC.

This sequence joins TRBV7-9 and TRBJ2-1, with D perhaps matching TRBD1 or TRBD2 (5 bases each). The germline gives CDR1 SEHNR, CDR2 FQNEAQ (reference sequence). The germline V and J ends were trimmed by 5 bases and 7 bases, with 12 bases remaining between them. The CDR3 is made up of 13 amino acids. CDR3 sequence: CASSDLWGNEQFF. The CDR3, as DNA: TGTGCCAGCAGCGACCTCTGGGGGAATGAGCAGTTCTTC. The entire variable domain, with the rest obtained from reference TRBV7-9 and TRBJ2-1, is as follows: DTGVSQNPRHKITKRGQNVTFRCDPISEHNRLYWYRQTLGQGPEFLTYFQNEAQLEKSRLLSDRFSAERPKGSFSTLEIQRTEQGDSAMYLCASSDLWGNEQFFGPGTRLTVL.

This clone was seen more than once but under ten times. The genes are TRBV30 and TRBJ1-2; unclear D gene. Trimming cost V 0 bases and J 8 bases, with 10 bases left between them. CDR3 length equals 12 residues. Germline lookup yields CDR1 GTSNPN and CDR2 SVGIG (reference sequence). The CDR3 DNA follows: TGTGCCTGGAGTGTACTCGCGGGAGGCTACACCTTC. Its protein product is CAWSVLAGGYTF.

This clone came up a few times. CDR3 nucleotide sequence: TGCGCCAGCAGCCCTGGAGTCGCCGGGACAGGAGGGGAGACCCAGTACTTC. Translated, it gives CASSPGVAGTGGETQYF. V gene TRBV5-1 combines with J gene TRBJ2-5; 8 bases match TRBD1. The V and J ends lost 4 bases and 5 bases, in that order; junction bases with no gene match: 16. The germline CDR1 and CDR2 sequences are SGHRS and YFSETQ. The CDR3 has 17 amino acids.

The chain carries TRBV5-4 and TRBJ1-2, with D tentatively TRBD1 (6 bases). The CDR3 covers 16 residues. CDR1 is SGHNT, CDR2 YYREEE, per germline (reference sequence). V was pared by 1 base and J by 0 bases, with 13 bases between. CDR3 sequence (DNA): TGTGCCAGCAGCTTGAAATCAGGGGTAGCTAACTATGGCTACACCTTC. It encodes CASSLKSGVANYGYTF.

J is TRBJ1-2 and V is TRBV27, with a weak D call TRBD1 (6 bases). Trimming stripped 3 bases from V and 2 bases from J, with 7 bases between. In germline, CDR1 is MNHEY, CDR2 SMNVEV (reference sequence). This CDR3 comprises 13 residues. CDR3 nucleotide sequence: TGTGCCAGCAGTTTCGGGACAAACTATGGCTACACCTTC. Translated: CASSFGTNYGYTF.

The chain employs TRBV30 and TRBJ1-1; D remains unclear. Germline loops: CDR1 GTSNPN, CDR2 SVGIG (reference sequence). The length of the CDR3 is 14 residues. Trimming left V 1 base short and J 4 bases short, with 13 bases between. The CDR3 reads CAWSGWGESTEAFF. CDR3 bases: TGTGCCTGGAGTGGGTGGGGAGAGAGCACTGAAGCTTTCTTT.

The chain couples TRBV6-5 to TRBJ2-5; D call uncertain. The CDR3 sequence is 12 residues long. Germline CDR1 and CDR2: MNHEY and SVGAGI. The V end was cut by 6 bases, the J end by 4 bases, with 9 bases between. CDR3: CASRAVRETQYF. The CDR3 nucleotides read TGTGCCAGCAGGGCCGTGCGAGAGACCCAGTACTTC.

This clone was counted once. The chain couples TRBV5-6 to TRBJ2-3; D possibly uses TRBD1 or TRBD2 (5 bases each). With 0 bases removed from V and 4 bases from J, the gap between germline ends came to 9 bases. There are 14 residues in the CDR3. CDR1 and CDR2 (germline): SGHDT, YYEEEE. CDR3 coding DNA: TGTGCCAGCAGCTTGGAGGGGAGCGCAGATACGCAGTATTTT. This translates into CASSLEGSADTQYF.

The chain combines TRBV6-1 with TRBJ2-7; 7 bases line up with TRBD1. V shed 6 bases and J 6 bases; nucleotides not matched to a gene: 8. Germline CDR1 MNHNS, CDR2 SASEGT. The CDR3 runs to 13 residues. CDR3 in amino acids: CASSPIDRVEQYF. Here the CDR3 DNA reads TGTGCCAGCAGCCCAATCGACAGGGTCGAGCAGTACTTC.

The chain has TRBV5-6 and TRBJ1-1; possible D gene TRBD1, 6 bases. Trimming removed 0 bases at V and 7 bases at J, with 13 bases between. The germline CDR1 and CDR2 sequences are SGHDT and YYEEEE. The CDR3 sequence is 14 residues long. This chain's CDR3 is CASSLGATGIEAFF. CDR3 nucleotide sequence: TGTGCCAGCAGCTTGGGAGCTACAGGGATTGAAGCTTTCTTT.

The chain combines TRBV6-1 with TRBJ2-3, with 8 bases identical to TRBD2. V lost 5 bases and J lost 6; bases outside the gene matches: 10. Per the germline V gene, CDR1 is MNHNS and CDR2 is SASEGT. The CDR3 is made up of 15 amino acids. CDR3 DNA: TGTGCCAGCAGTCCAGAAAGCGGGGGTCGGGATACGCAGTATTTT. Its translation is CASSPESGGRDTQYF.

This clone was detected a few times. The genes are TRBV19 and TRBJ1-2, with unresolved D. With 5 bases removed from V and 5 bases from J, the gap between germline ends came to 9 bases. The CDR3 has 12 residues. Germline CDR1 is LNHDA and CDR2 is SQIVND (reference sequence). CDR3: CASSDDGYGYTF. In DNA, the CDR3 is TGTGCCAGTAGTGATGACGGTTATGGCTACACCTTC.

This chain joins TRBV13 and TRBJ2-7; D gene unclear. V was clipped by 0 bases and J by 7 bases, with 7 bases between them. The CDR3 has 12 residues. The germline gives CDR1 PRHDT, CDR2 FYEKMQ (reference sequence). CDR3 sequence (DNA): TGTGCCAGCAGCTTAGGTCGTCGGGAGCAGTACTTC. Residues: CASSLGRREQYF.

This clone was counted a few times. The chain employs TRBV6-5 and TRBJ2-7; the D gene is possibly TRBD2 (5 bases). Germline CDR1 MNHEY, CDR2 SVGAGI. The length of the CDR3 is 11 residues. Between the trimmed V and J ends, which lost 5 bases and 6 bases, there was a span of 8 bases. CDR3 nucleotides: TGTGCCAGCAGTGAACTAGTCGAGCAGTACTTC. Amino acids: CASSELVEQYF.